This section outlines one T cell receptor (beta chain) sequence together with its context. This clonotype was detected ten times or more. No antigen is known for it. No per-base quality is available; no much larger clone lies one base away. Sequencing was performed on an Illumina HiSeq 2500. Quantitative 5'-RACE with molecular barcodes was used to prepare TCR beta libraries. Under the source paper's analysis protocol: A new computational method, built on a probabilistic model of VDJ rearrangement, was used to identify disease-linked TCR variants. TCRdb reworked the public reads: Q25 trimming with fastp, MiXCR clone assembly, productive beta chains retained. Each entry merges the rows of one CDR3 protein and shows their most common DNA and genes. V and J calls and clone size were set by TCRdb, not the authors. Counted in this sample were roughly 130,000 distinct CDR3 sequences; about a tenth of them appeared once. Approximately 3.3% of the sample is in the top ten clones.

The sample originates from a study of CD8 T cells in ankylosing spondylitis (dated by TCRdb to 2017 to 2019). For the wider study: The study set out to find disease-linked TCR variants by profiling T cell receptor beta repertoires in ankylosing spondylitis patients and healthy donors. In total, the full study cohort was made up of about 99 healthy donors and 25 to 30 ankylosing spondylitis patients. Peripheral blood was sampled, and synovial fluid was additionally collected from ankylosing spondylitis patients.

Spanning cysteine to phenylalanine, the CDR3 consists of 17 amino acids. Here the CDR3 DNA is all that survives: 51 bases in frame from base 1. The germline ends are 19 bases apart after V is trimmed by 5 bases and J by 0 bases. According to the germline V gene, CDR1 reads SGHAT and CDR2 reads FQNNGV. Results and caveats for the whole study, not just this receptor: The disease-linked clones had a CD8+ phenotype and were found at relatively low frequencies in peripheral blood. Some of the motif variants had been reported before in the synovial fluid and blood of reactive arthritis patients, a finding that suggests common disease-initiation mechanisms. Blood from ankylosing spondylitis patients appeared to be characterized by a TCR beta motif made up of fewer than ten highly homologous amino acid variants. The disease-linked clones were reported as significantly enriched in matched synovial fluid samples from ankylosing spondylitis patients.

The sequence was obtained from a male donor with ankylosing spondylitis or in good health (not recorded which). Sequences were obtained from blood, either unsorted or a sorted T cell fraction (not recorded which). The chain couples TRBV11-2 to TRBJ1-1; the D gene is possibly TRBD1, with 6 bases matching. The DNA reads TGTGCCAGCAGCCAATCTGGTACACAGGGAATGAACACTGAAGCTTTCTTT. Translated, it gives CASSQSGTQGMNTEAFF. Here the CDR3 is joined to the reference TRBV11-2 and TRBJ1-1 genes, and the full variable domain is: EAGVAQSPRYKIIEKRQSVAFWCNPISGHATLYWYQQILGQGPKLLIQFQNNGVVDDSQLPKDRFSAERLKGVDSTLKIQPAKLEDSAVYLCASSQSGTQGMNTEAFFGQGTRLTVV.